This entry is about one T cell receptor (beta chain). Its antigen is still unknown. TCRdb redid the calling of the reads with MiXCR, one entry per CDR3 protein. This sample yields 750,000 to 950,000 distinct CDR3 sequences, of which just under 30% are seen a single time; about an eighth belongs to the top ten. Losses at the gene ends were 5 bases for V and 4 bases for J; bases not matched to a gene: 15. Germline loops: CDR1 SGDLS, CDR2 YYNGEE. The CDR3 has 17 residues. The data derive from a study of T cell repertoires in cytomegalovirus infection. Study-wide background: It was the public TCR beta signatures that indicated both CMV infection and matching HLA type.

This sample comprised cultured CD8+ T cells from PBMCs, obtained from culture after CMV antigen stimulation. The receptor was isolated from a human donor in good health (CMV status not recorded). Some clones in this sample may be carry-over from other donors' samples. V usage is TRBV9 and J usage is TRBJ1-3; 7 positions agree with TRBD1. CDR3: CASSELTGGTAGNTIYF. The CDR3 DNA reads as TGTGCCAGCAGTGAATTGACTGGCGGGACAGCCGGAAACACCATATATTTT.